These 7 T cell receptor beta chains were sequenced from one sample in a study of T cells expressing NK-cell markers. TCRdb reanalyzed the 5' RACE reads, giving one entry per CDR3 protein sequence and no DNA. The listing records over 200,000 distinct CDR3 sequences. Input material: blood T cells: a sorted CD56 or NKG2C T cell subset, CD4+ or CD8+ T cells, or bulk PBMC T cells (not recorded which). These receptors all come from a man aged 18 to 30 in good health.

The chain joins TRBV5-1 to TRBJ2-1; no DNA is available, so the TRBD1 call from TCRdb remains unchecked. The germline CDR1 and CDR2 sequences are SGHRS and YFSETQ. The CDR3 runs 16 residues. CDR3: CASSPQSSRGGNEQFF.

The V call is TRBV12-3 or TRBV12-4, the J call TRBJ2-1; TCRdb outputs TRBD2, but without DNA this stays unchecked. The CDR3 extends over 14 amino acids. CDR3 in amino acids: CASSIGRGLAKQFF.

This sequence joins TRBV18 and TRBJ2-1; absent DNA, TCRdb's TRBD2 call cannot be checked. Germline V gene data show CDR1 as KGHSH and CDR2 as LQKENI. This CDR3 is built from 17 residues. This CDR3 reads CASSPPRRIAEHNEQFF.

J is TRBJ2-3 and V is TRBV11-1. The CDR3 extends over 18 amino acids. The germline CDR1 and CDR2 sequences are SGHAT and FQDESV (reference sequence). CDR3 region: CASRLSGYAGISTDTQYF.

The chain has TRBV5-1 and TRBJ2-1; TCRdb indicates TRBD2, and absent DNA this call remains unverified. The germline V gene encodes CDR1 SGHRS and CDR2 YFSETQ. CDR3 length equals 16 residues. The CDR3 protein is CASSLAGLAGISEQFF.

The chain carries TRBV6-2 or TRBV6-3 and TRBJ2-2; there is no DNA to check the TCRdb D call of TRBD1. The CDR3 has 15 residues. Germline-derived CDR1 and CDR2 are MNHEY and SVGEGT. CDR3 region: CASTPRGTLTGELFF.

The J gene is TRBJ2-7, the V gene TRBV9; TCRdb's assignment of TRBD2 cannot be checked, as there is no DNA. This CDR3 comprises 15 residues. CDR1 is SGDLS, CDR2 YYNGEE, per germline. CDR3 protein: CASSVSAWAGYEQYF. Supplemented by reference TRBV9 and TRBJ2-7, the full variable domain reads DSGVTQTPKHLITATGQRVTLRCSPRSGDLSVYWYQQSLDQGLQFLIQYYNGEERAKGNILERFSAQQFPDLHSELNLSSLELGDSALYFCASSVSAWAGYEQYFGPGTRLTVT.